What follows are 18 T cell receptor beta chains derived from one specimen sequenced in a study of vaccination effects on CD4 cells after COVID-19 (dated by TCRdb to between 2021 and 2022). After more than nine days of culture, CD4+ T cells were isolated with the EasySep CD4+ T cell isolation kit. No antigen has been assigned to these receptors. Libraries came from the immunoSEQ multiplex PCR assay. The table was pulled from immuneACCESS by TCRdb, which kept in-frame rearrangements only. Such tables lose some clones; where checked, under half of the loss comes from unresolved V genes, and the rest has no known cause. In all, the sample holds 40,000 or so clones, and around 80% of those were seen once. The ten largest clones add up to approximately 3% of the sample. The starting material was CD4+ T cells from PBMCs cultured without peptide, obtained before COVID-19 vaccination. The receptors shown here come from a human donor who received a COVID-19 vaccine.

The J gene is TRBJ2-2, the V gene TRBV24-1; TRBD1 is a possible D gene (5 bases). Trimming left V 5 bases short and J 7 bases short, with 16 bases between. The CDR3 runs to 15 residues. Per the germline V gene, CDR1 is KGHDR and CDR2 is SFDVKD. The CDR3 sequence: CATSAPGKGHGELFF. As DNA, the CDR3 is TGTGCCACCAGTGCCCCTGGAAAGGGGCACGGGGAGCTGTTTTTT.

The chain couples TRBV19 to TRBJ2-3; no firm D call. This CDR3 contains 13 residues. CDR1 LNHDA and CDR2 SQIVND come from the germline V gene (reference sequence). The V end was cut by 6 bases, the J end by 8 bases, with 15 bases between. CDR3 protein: CASRKDMGGTQYF. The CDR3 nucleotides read TGTGCCAGTAGAAAAGACATGGGCGGTACGCAGTATTTT. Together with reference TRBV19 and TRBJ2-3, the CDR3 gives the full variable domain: DGGITQSPKYLFRKEGQNVTLSCEQNLNHDAMYWYRQDPGQGLRLIYYSQIVNDFQKGDIAEGYSVSREKKESFPLTVTSAQKNPTAFYLCASRKDMGGTQYFGPGTRLTVL.

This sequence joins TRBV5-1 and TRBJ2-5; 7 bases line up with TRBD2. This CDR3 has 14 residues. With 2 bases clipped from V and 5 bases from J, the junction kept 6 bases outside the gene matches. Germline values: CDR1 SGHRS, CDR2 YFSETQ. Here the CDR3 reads CASSFGLVGETQYF. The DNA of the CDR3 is TGCGCCAGCAGCTTCGGACTAGTCGGGGAGACCCAGTACTTC.

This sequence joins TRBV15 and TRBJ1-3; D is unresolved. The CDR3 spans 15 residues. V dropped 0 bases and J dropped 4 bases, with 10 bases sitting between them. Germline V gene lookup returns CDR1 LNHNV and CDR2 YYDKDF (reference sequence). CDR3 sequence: CATSRDSVPGNTIYF. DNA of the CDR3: TGTGCCACCAGCAGAGATAGTGTACCCGGAAACACCATATATTTT.

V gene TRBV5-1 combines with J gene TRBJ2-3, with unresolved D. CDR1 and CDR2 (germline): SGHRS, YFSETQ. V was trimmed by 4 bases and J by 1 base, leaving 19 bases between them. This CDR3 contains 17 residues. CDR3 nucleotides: TGCGCCAGCAGCCGGACGTCGGAAGTTGGGGGCACAGATACGCAGTATTTT. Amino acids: CASSRTSEVGGTDTQYF.

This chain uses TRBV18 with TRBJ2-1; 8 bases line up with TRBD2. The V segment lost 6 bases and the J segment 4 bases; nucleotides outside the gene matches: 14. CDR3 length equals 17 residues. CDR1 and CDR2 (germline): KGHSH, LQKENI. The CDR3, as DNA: TGTGCCAGCTCCCCTCCGGTTAGCGGGGTTAATTACAATGAGCAGTTCTTC. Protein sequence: CASSPPVSGVNYNEQFF.

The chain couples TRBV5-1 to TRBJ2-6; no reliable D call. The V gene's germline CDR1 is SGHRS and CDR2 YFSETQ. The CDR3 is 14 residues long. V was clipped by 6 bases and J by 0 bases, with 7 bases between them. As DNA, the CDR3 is TGCGCCAGCATGTCCGGCTCTGGGGCCAACGTCCTGACTTTC. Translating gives CASMSGSGANVLTF.

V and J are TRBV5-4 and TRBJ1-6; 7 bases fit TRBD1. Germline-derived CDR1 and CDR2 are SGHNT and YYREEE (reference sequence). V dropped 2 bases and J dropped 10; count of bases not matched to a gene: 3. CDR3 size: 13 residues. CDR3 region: CASSFDRDSPLHF. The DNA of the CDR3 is TGTGCCAGCAGCTTCGACAGGGACTCACCCCTCCACTTT.

CDR3 loop: CASSKGARQGTGYTF. CDR3 in DNA: TGTGCCAGCAGCAAAGGCGCGAGACAGGGTACTGGCTACACCTTC. This chain links TRBV21-1 with TRBJ1-2; the D segment call TRBD1 is taken from the table without a DNA check. TRBV21-1 is a documented pseudogene. This CDR3 is built from 15 residues.

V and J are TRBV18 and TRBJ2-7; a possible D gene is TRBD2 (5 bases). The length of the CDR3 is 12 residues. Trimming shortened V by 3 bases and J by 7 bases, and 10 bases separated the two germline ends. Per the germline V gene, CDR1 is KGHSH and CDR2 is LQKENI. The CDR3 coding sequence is TGTGCCAGCTCACCCAAACTAGGTGAGCAGTACGTC. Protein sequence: CASSPKLGEQYV.

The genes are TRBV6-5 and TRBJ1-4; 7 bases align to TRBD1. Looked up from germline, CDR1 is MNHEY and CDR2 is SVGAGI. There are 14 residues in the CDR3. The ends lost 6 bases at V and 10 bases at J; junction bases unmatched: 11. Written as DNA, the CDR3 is TGTGCCAGCAGACAGACAGGGTGGGGAGGAAAACTGTTTTTT. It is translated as CASRQTGWGGKLFF.

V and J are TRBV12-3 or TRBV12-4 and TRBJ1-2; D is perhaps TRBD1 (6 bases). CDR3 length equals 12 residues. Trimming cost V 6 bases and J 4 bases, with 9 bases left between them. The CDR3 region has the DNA TGTGCCAGCAGCCCGGGGGCCTATGGCTACACCTTC. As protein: CASSPGAYGYTF.

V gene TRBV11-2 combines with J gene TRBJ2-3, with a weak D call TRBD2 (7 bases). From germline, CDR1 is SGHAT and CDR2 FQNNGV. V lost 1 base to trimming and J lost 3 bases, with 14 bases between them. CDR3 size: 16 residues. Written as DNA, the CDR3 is TGTGCCAGCAGCTTAGGAGGGGGAGGGGTGACAGATACGCAGTATTTT. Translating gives CASSLGGGGVTDTQYF.

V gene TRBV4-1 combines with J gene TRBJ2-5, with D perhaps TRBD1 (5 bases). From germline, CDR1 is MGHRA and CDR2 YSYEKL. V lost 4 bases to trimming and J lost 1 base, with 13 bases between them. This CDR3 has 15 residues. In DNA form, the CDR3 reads TGCGCCAGCAGCCCCTCGACAGAACTCCAAGAGACCCAGTACTTC. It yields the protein CASSPSTELQETQYF.

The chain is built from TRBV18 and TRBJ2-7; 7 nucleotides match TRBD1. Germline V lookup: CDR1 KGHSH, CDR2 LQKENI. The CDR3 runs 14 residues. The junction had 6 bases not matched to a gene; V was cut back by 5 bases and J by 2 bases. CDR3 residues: CASSRETGAYEQYV. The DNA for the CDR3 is TGTGCCAGCTCAAGGGAAACAGGGGCCTACGAGCAGTACGTC.

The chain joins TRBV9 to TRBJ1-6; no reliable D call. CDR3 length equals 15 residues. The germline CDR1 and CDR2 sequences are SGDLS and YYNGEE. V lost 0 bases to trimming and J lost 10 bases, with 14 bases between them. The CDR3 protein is CASSVGGNGMSPLHF. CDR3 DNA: TGTGCCAGCAGCGTAGGGGGAAATGGAATGTCACCCCTCCACTTT.

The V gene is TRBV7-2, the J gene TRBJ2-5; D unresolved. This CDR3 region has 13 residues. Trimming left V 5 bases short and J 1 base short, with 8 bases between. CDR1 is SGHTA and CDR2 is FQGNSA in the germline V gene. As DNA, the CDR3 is TGTGCCAGCAGCCCGCCGGGCCAAGAGACCCAGTACTTC. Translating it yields CASSPPGQETQYF. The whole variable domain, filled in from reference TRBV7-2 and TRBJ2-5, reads GAGVSQSPSNKVTEKGKDVELRCDPISGHTALYWYRQSLGQGLEFLIYFQGNSAPDKSGLPSDRFSAERTGGSVSTLTIQRTQQEDSAVYLCASSPPGQETQYFGPGTRLLVL.

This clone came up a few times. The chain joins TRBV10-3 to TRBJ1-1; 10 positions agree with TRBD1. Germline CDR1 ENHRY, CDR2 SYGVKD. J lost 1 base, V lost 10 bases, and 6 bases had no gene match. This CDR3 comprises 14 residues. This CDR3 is CATGTGDGNTEAFF. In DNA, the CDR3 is TGTGCCACAGGGACAGGGGACGGGAACACTGAAGCTTTCTTT.